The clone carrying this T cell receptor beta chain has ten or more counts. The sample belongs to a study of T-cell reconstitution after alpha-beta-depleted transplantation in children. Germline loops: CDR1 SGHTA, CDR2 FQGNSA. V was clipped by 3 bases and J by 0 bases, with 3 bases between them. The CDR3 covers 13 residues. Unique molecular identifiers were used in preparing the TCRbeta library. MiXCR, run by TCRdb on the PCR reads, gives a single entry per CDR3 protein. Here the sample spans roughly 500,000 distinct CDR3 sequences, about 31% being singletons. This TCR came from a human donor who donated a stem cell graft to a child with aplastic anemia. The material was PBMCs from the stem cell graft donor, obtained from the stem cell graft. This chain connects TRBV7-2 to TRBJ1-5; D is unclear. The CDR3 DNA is TGTGCCAGCAGCTTCCATAGCAATCAGCCCCAGCATTTT. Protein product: CASSFHSNQPQHF.